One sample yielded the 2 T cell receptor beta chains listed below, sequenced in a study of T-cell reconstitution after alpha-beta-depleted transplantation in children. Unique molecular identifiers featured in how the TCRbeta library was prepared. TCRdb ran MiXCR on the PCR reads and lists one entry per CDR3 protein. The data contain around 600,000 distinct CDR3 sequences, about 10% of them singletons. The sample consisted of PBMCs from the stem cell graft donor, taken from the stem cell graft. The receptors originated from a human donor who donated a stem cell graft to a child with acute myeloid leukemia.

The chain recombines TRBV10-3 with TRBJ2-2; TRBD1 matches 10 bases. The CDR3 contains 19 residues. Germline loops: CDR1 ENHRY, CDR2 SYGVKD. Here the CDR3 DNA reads TGTCCCCAAGGAGGGACAGGGGACCCCCCGACTATAGACACCGGGGAGCTGTTTTTT. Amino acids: CPQGGTGDPPTIDTGELFF.

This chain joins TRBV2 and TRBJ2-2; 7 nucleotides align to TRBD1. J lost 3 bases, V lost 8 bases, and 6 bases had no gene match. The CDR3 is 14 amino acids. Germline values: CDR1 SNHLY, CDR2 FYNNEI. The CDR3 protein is CASGGQEYTGELFF. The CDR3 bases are TGTGCCAGCGGCGGACAGGAATACACCGGGGAGCTGTTTTTT. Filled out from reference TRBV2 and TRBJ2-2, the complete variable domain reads EPEVTQTPSHQVTQMGQEVILRCVPISNHLYFYWYRQILGQKVEFLVSFYNNEISEKSEIFDDQFSVERPDGSNFTLKIRSTKLEDSAMYFCASGGQEYTGELFFGEGSRLTVL.